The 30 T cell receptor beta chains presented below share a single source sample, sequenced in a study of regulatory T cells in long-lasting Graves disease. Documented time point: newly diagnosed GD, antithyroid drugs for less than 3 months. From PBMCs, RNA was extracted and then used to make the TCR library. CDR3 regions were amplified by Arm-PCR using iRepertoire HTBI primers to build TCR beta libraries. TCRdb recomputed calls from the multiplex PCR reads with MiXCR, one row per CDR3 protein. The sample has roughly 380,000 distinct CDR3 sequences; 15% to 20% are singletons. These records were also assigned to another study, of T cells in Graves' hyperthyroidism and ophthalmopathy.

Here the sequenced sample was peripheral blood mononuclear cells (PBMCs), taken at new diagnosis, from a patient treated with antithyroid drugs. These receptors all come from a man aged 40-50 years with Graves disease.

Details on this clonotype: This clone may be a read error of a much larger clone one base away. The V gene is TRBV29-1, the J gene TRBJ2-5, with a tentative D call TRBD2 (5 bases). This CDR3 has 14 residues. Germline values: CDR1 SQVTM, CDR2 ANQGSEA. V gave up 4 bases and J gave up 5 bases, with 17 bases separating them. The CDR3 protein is CSVAQPGNGETQYF. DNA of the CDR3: TGCAGCGTTGCCCAGCCGGGGAATGGGGAGACCCAGTACTTC.

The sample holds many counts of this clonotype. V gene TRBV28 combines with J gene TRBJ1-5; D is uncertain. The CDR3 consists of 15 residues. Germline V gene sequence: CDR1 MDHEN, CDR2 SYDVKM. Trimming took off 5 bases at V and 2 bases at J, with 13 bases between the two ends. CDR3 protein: CASSDAGGGNQPQHF. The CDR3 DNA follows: TGTGCCAGCAGTGATGCGGGTGGCGGCAATCAGCCCCAGCATTTT.

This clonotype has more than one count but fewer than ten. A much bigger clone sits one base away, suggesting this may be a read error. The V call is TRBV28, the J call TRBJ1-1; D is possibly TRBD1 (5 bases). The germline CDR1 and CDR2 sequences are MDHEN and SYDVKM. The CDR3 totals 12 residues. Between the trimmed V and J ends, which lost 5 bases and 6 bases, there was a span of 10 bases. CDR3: CASSTRTPEAFF. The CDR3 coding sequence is TGTGCCAGCAGTACAAGGACACCTGAAGCTTTCTTT.

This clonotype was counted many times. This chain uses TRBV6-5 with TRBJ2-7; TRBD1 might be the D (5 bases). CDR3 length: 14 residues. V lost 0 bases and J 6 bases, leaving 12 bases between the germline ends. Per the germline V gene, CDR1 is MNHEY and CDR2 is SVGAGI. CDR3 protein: CASSYSGESAEQYF. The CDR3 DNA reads TGTGCCAGCAGTTACTCAGGGGAAAGTGCCGAGCAGTACTTC.

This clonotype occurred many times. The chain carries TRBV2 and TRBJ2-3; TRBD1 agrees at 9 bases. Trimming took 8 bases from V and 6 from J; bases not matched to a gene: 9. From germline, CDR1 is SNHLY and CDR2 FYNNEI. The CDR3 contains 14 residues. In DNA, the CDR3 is TGTGCCAGCCGAGACCGGACAGGGGCCGATACGCAGTATTTT. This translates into CASRDRTGADTQYF.

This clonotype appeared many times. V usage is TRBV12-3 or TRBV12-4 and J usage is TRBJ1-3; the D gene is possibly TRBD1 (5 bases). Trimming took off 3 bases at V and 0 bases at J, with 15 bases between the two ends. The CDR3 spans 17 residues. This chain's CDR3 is CASSFISFGASGNTIYF. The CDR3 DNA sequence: TGTGCCAGCAGTTTCATTTCATTTGGGGCCTCTGGAAACACCATATATTTT.

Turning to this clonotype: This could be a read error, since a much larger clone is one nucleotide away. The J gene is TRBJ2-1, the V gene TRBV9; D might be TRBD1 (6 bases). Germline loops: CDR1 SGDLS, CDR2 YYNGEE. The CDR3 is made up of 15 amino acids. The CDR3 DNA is TGTGCCAGCAGCCCCGAGGGGGACCTCTACAATGAGCAGTCCTTC. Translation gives CASSPEGDLYNEQSF.

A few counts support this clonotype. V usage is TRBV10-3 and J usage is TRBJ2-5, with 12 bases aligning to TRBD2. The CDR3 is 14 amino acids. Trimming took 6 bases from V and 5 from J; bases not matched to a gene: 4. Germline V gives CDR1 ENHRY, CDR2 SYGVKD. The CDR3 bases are TGTGCCATCAGGCCTAGCGGGGGGGCTGAGACCCAGTACTTC. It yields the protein CAIRPSGGAETQYF.

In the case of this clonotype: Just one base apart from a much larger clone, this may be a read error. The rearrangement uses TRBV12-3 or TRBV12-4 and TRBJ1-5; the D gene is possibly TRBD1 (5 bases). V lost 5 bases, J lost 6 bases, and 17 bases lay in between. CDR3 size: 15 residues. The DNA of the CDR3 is TGTGCCAGCAGTCTGGGACCCGGGAGAGGTCAGCCCCAGCATTTT. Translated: CASSLGPGRGQPQHF.

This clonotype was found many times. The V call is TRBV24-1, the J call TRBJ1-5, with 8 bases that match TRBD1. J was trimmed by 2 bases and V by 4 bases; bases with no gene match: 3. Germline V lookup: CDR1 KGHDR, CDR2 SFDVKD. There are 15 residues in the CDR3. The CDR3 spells CATSDQTGGNQPQHF. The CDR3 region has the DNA TGTGCCACCAGTGACCAGACAGGGGGCAATCAGCCCCAGCATTTT.

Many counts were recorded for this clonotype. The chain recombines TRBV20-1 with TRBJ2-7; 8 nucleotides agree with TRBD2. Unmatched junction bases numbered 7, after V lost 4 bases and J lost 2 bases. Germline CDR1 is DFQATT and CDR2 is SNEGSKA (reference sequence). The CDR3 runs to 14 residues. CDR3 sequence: CSATREGEAYEQYF. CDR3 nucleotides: TGCAGTGCTACCCGGGAGGGGGAGGCCTACGAGCAGTACTTC.

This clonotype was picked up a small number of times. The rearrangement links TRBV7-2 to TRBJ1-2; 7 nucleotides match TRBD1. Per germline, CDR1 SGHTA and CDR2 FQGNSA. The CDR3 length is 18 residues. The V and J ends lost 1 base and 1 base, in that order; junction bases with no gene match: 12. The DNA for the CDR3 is TGTGCCAGCAGCTTAGTCGCAGGGGGAAGGGGGGATAACTATGGCTACACCTTC. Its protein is CASSLVAGGRGDNYGYTF.

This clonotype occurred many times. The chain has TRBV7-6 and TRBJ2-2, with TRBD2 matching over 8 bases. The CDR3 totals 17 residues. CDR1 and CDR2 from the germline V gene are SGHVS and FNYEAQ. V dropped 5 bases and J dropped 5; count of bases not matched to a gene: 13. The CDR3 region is CASSNTGTRSRTGELFF. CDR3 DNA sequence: TGTGCCAGCAGCAACACCGGGACTAGGTCACGAACCGGGGAGCTGTTTTTT.

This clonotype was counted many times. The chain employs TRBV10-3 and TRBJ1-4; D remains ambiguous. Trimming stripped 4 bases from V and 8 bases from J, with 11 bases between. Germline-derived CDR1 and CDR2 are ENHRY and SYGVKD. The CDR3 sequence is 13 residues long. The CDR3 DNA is TGTGCCATCAGTGGAGTTCCGTGGGAAAAACTGTTTTTT. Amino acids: CAISGVPWEKLFF.

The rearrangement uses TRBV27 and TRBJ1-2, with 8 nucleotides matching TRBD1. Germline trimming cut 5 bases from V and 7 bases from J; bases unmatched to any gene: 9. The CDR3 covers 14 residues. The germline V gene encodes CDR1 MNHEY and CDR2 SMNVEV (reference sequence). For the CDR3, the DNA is TGTGCCAGCAGTCTGACAGGGGCCCCCCGTGGCTACACCTTC. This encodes CASSLTGAPRGYTF.

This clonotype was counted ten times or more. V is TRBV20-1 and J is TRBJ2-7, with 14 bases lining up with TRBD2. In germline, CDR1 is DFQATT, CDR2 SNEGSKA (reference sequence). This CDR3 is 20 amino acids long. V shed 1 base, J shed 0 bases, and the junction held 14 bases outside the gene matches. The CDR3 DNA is TGCAGTGCTAGAGGGCTCTCCCTAAGACTAGCGGGGGGGGACTCCTACGAGCAGTACTTC. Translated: CSARGLSLRLAGGDSYEQYF.

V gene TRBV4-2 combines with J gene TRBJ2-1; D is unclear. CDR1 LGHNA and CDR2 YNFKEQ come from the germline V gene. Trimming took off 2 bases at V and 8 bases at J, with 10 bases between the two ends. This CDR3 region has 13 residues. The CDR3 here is CASSQSLMDEQFF. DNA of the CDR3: TGTGCCAGCAGCCAAAGCCTTATGGATGAGCAGTTCTTC.

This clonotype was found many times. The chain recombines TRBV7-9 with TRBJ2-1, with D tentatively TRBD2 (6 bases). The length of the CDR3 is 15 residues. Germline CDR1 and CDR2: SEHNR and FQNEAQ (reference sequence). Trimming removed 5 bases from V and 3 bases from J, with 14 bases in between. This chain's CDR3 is CASSRYIGGYNEQFF. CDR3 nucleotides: TGTGCCAGCAGCCGCTACATCGGGGGCTACAATGAGCAGTTCTTC.

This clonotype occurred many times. This chain's CDR3 is CASSLTGGVGEQFF. The CDR3 DNA is TGTGCCAGCAGCTTGACGGGGGGGGTCGGTGAGCAGTTCTTC. The V gene is TRBV7-2, the J gene TRBJ2-1; 8 bases line up with TRBD2. In germline, CDR1 is SGHTA, CDR2 FQGNSA. Unmatched junction bases numbered 7, after V lost 3 bases and J lost 9 bases. The CDR3 length is 14 residues.

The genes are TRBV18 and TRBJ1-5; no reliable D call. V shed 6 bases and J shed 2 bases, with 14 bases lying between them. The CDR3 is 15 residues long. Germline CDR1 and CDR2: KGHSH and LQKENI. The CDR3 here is CASSPFGVGNQPQHF. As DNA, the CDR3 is TGTGCCAGCTCCCCCTTCGGGGTTGGCAATCAGCCCCAGCATTTT.

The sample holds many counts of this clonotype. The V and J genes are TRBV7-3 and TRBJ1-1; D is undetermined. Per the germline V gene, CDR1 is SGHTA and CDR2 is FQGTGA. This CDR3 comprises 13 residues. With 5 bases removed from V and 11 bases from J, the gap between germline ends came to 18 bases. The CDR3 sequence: CASSPRVGSGAFF. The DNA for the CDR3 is TGTGCCAGCAGCCCGCGCGTTGGGTCCGGGGCTTTCTTT.

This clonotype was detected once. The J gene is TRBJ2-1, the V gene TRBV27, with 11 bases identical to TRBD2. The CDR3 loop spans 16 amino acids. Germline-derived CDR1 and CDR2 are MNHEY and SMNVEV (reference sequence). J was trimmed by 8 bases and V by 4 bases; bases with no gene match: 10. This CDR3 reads CASSYLRLAGLYEQFF. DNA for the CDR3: TGTGCCAGCAGTTACCTCAGACTAGCGGGACTCTATGAGCAGTTCTTC.

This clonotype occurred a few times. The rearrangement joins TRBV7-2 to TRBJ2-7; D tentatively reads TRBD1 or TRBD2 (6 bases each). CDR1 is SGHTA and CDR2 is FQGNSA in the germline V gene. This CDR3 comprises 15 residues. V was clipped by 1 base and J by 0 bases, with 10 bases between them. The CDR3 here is CASSLVEGGSYEQYF. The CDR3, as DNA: TGTGCCAGCAGCTTAGTAGAGGGGGGCTCCTACGAGCAGTACTTC. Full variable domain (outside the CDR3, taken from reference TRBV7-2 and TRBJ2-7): GAGVSQSPSNKVTEKGKDVELRCDPISGHTALYWYRQSLGQGLEFLIYFQGNSAPDKSGLPSDRFSAERTGGSVSTLTIQRTQQEDSAVYLCASSLVEGGSYEQYFGPGTRLTVT.

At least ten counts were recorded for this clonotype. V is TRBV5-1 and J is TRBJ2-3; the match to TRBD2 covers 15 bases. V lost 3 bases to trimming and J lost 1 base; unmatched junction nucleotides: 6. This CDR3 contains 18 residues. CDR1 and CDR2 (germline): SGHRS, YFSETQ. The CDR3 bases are TGCGCCAGCAGCTCCGGGGGACTAGCGGGGGGCCGCACAGATACGCAGTATTTT. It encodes CASSSGGLAGGRTDTQYF.

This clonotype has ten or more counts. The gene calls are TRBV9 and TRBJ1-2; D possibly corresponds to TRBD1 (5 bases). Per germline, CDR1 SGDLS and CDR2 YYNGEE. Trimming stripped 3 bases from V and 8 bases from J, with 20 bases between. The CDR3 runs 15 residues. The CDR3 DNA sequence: TGTGCCAGCAGCGCGTTTCCGGGACGGACGGGAGGCTACACCTTC. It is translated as CASSAFPGRTGGYTF.

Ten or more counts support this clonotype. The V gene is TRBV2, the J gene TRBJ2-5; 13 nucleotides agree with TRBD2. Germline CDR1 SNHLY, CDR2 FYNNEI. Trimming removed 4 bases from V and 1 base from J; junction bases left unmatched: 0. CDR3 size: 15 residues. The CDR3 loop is CASSGTSGGQETQYF. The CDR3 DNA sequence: TGTGCCAGCAGTGGGACTAGCGGGGGCCAAGAGACCCAGTACTTC.

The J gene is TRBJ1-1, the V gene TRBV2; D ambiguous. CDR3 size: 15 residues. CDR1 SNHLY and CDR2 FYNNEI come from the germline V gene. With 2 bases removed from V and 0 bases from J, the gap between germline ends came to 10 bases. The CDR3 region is CASSERRRVNTEAFF. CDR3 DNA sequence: TGTGCCAGCAGTGAAAGGAGACGGGTGAACACTGAAGCTTTCTTT.

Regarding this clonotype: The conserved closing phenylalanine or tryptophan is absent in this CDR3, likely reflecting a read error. The CDR3 bases are TGCGCCAGCAGCCGGGGTCCCGATCAGCCCCAGCATCTT. This sequence encodes CASSRGPDQPQHL. V gene TRBV10-1 combines with J gene TRBJ1-5; D unresolved. V dropped 6 bases and J dropped 5 bases, with 11 bases sitting between them. The CDR3 loop spans 13 amino acids. Germline loops: CDR1 WNHNN, CDR2 SYGVQD (reference sequence).

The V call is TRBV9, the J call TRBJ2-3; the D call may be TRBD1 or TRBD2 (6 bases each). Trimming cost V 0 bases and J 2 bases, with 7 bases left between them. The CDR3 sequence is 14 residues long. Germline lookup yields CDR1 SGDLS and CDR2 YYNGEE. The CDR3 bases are TGTGCCAGCAGCGTAGCGGGGGCCACAGATACGCAGTATTTT. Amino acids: CASSVAGATDTQYF.

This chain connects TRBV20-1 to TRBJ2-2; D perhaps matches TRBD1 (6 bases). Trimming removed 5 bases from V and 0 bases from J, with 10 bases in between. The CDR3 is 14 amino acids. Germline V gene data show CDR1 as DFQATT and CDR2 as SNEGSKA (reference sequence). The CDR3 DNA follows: TGCAGTGCTCCCGACAGGACGAACACCGGGGAGCTGTTTTTT. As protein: CSAPDRTNTGELFF.